The clone carrying this T cell receptor (beta chain) has a count of ten or more. Its target is unknown. A single base separates this from a much larger clone, so it may be a read error. This sample was included in a study of T cells in Graves' hyperthyroidism and ophthalmopathy. Amplification of TCR beta CDR3 regions was performed using RNA transcripts as template. With the HTBI primer set, the TCR CDR3 went through a first round of RT-PCR. One entry per CDR3 protein results from TCRdb running MiXCR on the multiplex PCR reads. The sample contains fewer than 900,000 distinct CDR3 sequences, 18% of which appear only once. Study-wide results and limits: Most expanded thyroid clonotypes above 0.001 recurred in blood.

Germline-derived CDR1 and CDR2 are SGHTA and FQGTGA. The CDR3 has 15 residues. V was pared by 5 bases and J by 4 bases, with 1 base of the junction left unmatched. Sequencing used blood. The clonotype comes from a woman in her 50s with Graves' hyperthyroidism that later progressed to Graves' ophthalmopathy. The chain carries TRBV7-3 and TRBJ2-3, with 15 bases fitting TRBD2. The CDR3: CASSRTSGGADTQYF. CDR3 in DNA: TGTGCCAGCAGCCGGACTAGCGGGGGGGCAGATACGCAGTATTTT.